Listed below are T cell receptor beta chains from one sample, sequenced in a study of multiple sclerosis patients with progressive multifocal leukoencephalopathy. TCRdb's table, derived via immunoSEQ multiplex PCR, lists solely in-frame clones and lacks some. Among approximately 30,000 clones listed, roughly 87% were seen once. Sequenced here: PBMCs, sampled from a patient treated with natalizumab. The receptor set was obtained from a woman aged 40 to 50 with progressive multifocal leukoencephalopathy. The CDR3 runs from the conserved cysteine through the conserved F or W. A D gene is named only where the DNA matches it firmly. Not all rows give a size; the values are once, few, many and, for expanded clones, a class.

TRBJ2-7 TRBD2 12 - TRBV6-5 CASNPREGEQYF TGTGCCAGCAATCCCCGGGAGGGGGAGCAGTACTTC
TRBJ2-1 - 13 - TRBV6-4 CASSDRDSNEQFF TGTGCCAGCAGTGACAGGGATTCCAATGAGCAGTTCTTC
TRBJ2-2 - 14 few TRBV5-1 CASRGTQNTGELFF TGCGCCAGCAGAGGGACTCAGAACACCGGGGAGCTGTTTTTT
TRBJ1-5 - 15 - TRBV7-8 CASSLTVLSNQPQHF TGTGCCAGCAGTTTAACGGTTCTGAGCAATCAGCCCCAGCATTTT
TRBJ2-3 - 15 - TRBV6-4 CASSDGAGEADTQYF TGTGCCAGCAGTGACGGAGCGGGTGAAGCAGATACGCAGTATTTT
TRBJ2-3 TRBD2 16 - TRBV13 CASSCRTSGSTDTQYF TGTGCCAGCAGCTGCCGGACTAGCGGGAGCACAGATACGCAGTATTTT
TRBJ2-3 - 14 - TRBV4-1 CASSQARVTDTQYF TGCGCCAGCAGCCAAGCCAGGGTCACAGATACGCAGTATTTT
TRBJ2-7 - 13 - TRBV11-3 CASSYNSVDEQYF TGTGCCAGCAGCTACAATTCGGTAGACGAGCAGTACTTC
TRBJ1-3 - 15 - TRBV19 CASSGPDRGGNTIYF TGTGCCAGTAGTGGACCTGACCGGGGGGGAAACACCATATATTTT
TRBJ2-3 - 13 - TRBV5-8 CASSFGSTDTQYF TGTGCCAGCAGCTTTGGCAGCACAGATACGCAGTATTTT
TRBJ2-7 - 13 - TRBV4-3 CASSQVDVYEQYF TGCGCCAGCAGCCAAGTTGACGTCTACGAGCAGTACTTC
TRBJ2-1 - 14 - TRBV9 CASSVGTVGDEQFF TGTGCCAGCAGCGTAGGGACGGTGGGGGATGAGCAGTTCTTC
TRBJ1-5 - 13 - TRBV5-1 CASSLDLNQPQHF TGCGCCAGCAGCTTGGACCTGAATCAGCCCCAGCATTTT
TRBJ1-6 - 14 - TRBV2 CASSRDTYNSPLHF TGTGCCAGCAGTCGGGACACATATAATTCACCCCTCCACTTT
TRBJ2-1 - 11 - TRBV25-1 CASSPHNEQFF TGTGCCAGCAGTCCCCACAATGAGCAGTTCTTC
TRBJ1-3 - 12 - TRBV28 CASSSYGNTIYF TGTGCCAGCAGTTCCTATGGAAACACCATATATTTT
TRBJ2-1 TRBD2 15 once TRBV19 CASSPPGGSYNEQFF TGTGCCAGTAGTCCGCCGGGCGGGAGCTACAATGAGCAGTTCTTC
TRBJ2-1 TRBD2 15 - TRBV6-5 CASRTSGRAYNEQFF TGTGCCAGCAGAACTAGCGGGAGGGCCTACAATGAGCAGTTCTTC
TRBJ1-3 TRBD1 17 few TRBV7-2 CASSLGGTGFSGNTIYF TGTGCCAGCAGCTTGGGGGGGACAGGGTTCAGTGGAAACACCATATATTTT
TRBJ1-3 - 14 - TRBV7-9 CAYRGTVSGNTIYF TGTGCCTACCGGGGCACGGTCTCTGGAAACACCATATATTTT
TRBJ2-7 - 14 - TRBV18 CASSPRALGHEQYF TGTGCCAGCTCACCAAGGGCACTAGGCCACGAGCAGTACTTC
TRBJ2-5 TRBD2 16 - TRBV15 CATSRGTSGGSEAQYF TGTGCCACCAGCAGAGGGACTAGCGGGGGTTCGGAGGCCCAGTACTTC
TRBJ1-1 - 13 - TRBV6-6 CASSLDSHTEAFF TGTGCCAGCAGTCTTGACAGCCACACTGAAGCTTTCTTT
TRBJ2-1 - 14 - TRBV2 CASSSWGTHNEQFF TGTGCCAGCAGTAGCTGGGGAACTCACAATGAGCAGTTCTTC
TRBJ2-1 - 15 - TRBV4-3 CASSQEIGLTGEQFF TGCGCCAGCAGCCAAGAAATTGGGCTGACAGGAGAGCAGTTCTTC
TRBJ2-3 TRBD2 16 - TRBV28 CASSWGGRRRADTQYF TGTGCCAGCAGTTGGGGCGGGAGGCGTCGAGCAGATACGCAGTATTTT
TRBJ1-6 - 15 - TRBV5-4 CASSWSGRTDSPLHF TGTGCCAGCAGCTGGTCCGGGAGGACGGATTCACCCCTCCACTTT
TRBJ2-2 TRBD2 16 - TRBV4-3 CASSQGTSGNTGELFF TGCGCCAGCAGCCAAGGGACTAGCGGGAACACCGGGGAGCTGTTTTTT
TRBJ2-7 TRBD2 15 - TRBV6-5 CASSYSSGRAYEQYF TGTGCCAGCAGTTACTCTTCGGGGAGGGCGTACGAGCAGTACTTC
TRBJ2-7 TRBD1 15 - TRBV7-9 CASSSGGQGTYEQYF TGTGCCAGCAGCTCAGGGGGCCAGGGAACCTACGAGCAGTACTTC
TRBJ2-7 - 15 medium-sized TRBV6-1 CASSEQEGAAYEQYF TGTGCCAGCAGTGAACAGGAGGGAGCCGCCTACGAGCAGTACTTC
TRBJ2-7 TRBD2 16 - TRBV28 CASSARTSGFSHEQYF TGTGCCAGCAGTGCCCGGACTAGCGGATTTTCCCACGAGCAGTACTTC
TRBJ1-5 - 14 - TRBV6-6 CASSRGRDNQPQHF TGTGCCAGCAGCAGGGGCAGAGACAATCAGCCCCAGCATTTT
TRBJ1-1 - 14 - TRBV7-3 CASSKTDMNTEAFF TGTGCCAGCAGCAAGACTGACATGAACACTGAAGCTTTCTTT
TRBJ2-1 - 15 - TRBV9 CASSVVDSAYNEQFF TGTGCCAGCAGCGTAGTGGACTCCGCTTACAATGAGCAGTTCTTC
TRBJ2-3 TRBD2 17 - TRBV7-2 CASSLGLLGGGTDTQYF TGTGCCAGCAGCTTAGGGCTCCTGGGGGGGGGCACAGATACGCAGTATTTT
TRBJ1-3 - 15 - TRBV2 CASSGDRSSGNTIYF TGTGCCAGCAGTGGAGACAGAAGCTCTGGAAACACCATATATTTT
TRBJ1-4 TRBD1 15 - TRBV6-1 CASSPQGGGNEKLFF TGTGCCAGCAGTCCCCAGGGGGGCGGTAATGAAAAACTGTTTTTT
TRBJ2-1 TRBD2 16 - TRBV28 CASSFLPSGNYNEQFF TGTGCCAGCAGTTTCCTCCCTAGCGGAAACTACAATGAGCAGTTCTTC
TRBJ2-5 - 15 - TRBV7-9 CASSWGRSGKETQYF TGTGCCAGCAGCTGGGGCCGTTCAGGGAAAGAGACCCAGTACTTC
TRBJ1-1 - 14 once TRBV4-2 CASTKTEMNTEAFF TGTGCCAGCACCAAGACAGAGATGAACACTGAAGCTTTCTTT
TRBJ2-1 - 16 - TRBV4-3 CASSKSFRDNYNEQFF TGCGCCAGCAGCAAGTCCTTCCGGGACAACTACAATGAGCAGTTCTTC
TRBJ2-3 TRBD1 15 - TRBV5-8 CASSLAQGWTDTQYF TGTGCCAGCAGCTTGGCACAGGGGTGGACAGATACGCAGTATTTT
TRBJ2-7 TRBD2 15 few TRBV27 CASSFGTSGGYEQYF TGTGCCAGCAGTTTCGGGACTAGCGGGGGTTACGAGCAGTACTTC
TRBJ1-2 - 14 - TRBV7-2 CASSRRGVDYGYTF TGTGCCAGCAGTCGCCGGGGGGTGGACTATGGCTACACCTTC
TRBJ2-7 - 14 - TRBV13 CASSLDGGLGEQYF TGTGCCAGCAGTTTAGATGGAGGGTTAGGCGAGCAGTACTTC
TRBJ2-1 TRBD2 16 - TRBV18 CASSPPGGSSYNEQFF TGTGCCAGCTCACCCCCGGGGGGGAGCTCCTACAATGAGCAGTTCTTC
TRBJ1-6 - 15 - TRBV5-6 CASSLGQLYNSPLHF TGTGCCAGCAGCTTGGGTCAGCTGTATAATTCACCCCTCCACTTT
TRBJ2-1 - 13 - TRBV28 CASSFRRRYEQFF TGTGCCAGCAGTTTTCGTCGGAGGTATGAGCAGTTCTTC
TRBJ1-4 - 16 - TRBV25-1 CASSEGQTATNEKLFF TGTGCCAGCAGTGAAGGACAGACAGCAACTAATGAAAAACTGTTTTTT
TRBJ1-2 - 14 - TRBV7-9 CASSFHNLDYGYTF TGTGCCAGCAGCTTTCATAACCTAGACTATGGCTACACCTTC
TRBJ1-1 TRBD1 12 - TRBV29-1 CSAGTGGTEAFF TGCAGCGCAGGGACAGGGGGCACTGAAGCTTTCTTT
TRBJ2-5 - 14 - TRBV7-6 CASSYGTAKETQYF TGTGCCAGCAGCTACGGGACGGCTAAAGAGACCCAGTACTTC